The sequence of this TCR beta chain was determined in a study of shared clonotypes between healthy human individuals. V trimming: 8 bases; J trimming: 1 base; junction bases outside the gene matches: 5. The CDR3 length is 14 residues. Per germline, CDR1 MNHNS and CDR2 SASEGT. Profiling relied on immunoSEQ multiplex PCR, and the TCRdb table lists in-frame clones only, not all of them. Among 550,000 to 600,000 clones listed, around three quarters were seen once. This rearrangement joins TRBV6-1 to TRBJ2-1; 7 positions agree with TRBD2. The sequenced material came from PBMCs. The clonotype comes from a middle-aged woman in good health. Some clones in this sample may be carry-over from other donors' samples. The CDR3 reads CASRGSPSYNEQFF. DNA for the CDR3: TGTGCCAGCCGCGGGAGTCCGTCCTACAATGAGCAGTTCTTC.